The following is a T cell receptor beta chain sequence with its context. Its matching antigen is unknown. This record comes from a study of PD-1 blockade in classical Hodgkin lymphoma. Notes on the study in general: The authors have not defined what causes the repertoire differences, possibly disease activity or prior therapy. Patients with a complete response exhibited baseline diversity comparable to newly diagnosed patients. Researchers reported that CD4+ TCR diversity, though not CD8+, rose significantly by C4D1. Nivolumab initiation under 1 year post-ASCT meant exclusion.

Only in-frame clones appear in the TCRdb table, and some are missing; sequencing was by immunoSEQ multiplex PCR. The sample yields 19,000 or so clones, approximately 80% seen once. Time point given: cycle 4 day 1 (C4D1), after 6 weeks of nivolumab. There was relapse after autologous stem cell transplantation in every patient, and there was variation in brentuximab vedotin exposure. Sample: peripheral blood mononuclear cells (PBMCs), taken before the fourth cycle of nivolumab. The sequence derives from a human donor with classical Hodgkin lymphoma.

The CDR3 bases are TGTGCCAGCAGCTTCAGGACTAGCGGTCTCACAGATACGCAGTATTTT. Residues: CASSFRTSGLTDTQYF. The chain joins TRBV7-8 to TRBJ2-3, with 10 bases lining up with TRBD2. V trimming: 3 bases; J trimming: 2 bases; junction bases outside the gene matches: 5. The CDR3 is made up of 16 amino acids. The germline V gene has CDR1 SGHVS and CDR2 FQNEAQ.